The 17 T cell receptor beta chains in this list originate from one sample, sequenced in a study of response to subunit inactivated influenza vaccine. One entry per CDR3 protein, called by TCRdb with MiXCR from the RT-PCR reads. The table includes about 170,000 distinct CDR3 sequences, more than 10% detected once. These sequences were also reported in another study, on T cells expressing NK-cell markers. That paper adds: With UMIs, 5'RACE template switching was used to make TCR beta cDNA.

Sample: CD8+ T cells sorted from PBMCs, taken about 11 days after vaccination. The receptors derive from a man aged 50 to 60 who received an inactivated influenza vaccine.

This clonotype was picked up a small number of times. The chain is built from TRBV6-2 or TRBV6-3 and TRBJ2-5; D is ambiguous. From germline, CDR1 is MNHEY and CDR2 SVGEGT. Trimming removed 7 bases at V and 4 bases at J, with 13 bases between. The CDR3 has 13 residues. CDR3 sequence: CASTTVDGETQYF. The CDR3 nucleotides read TGTGCCAGCACGACGGTGGACGGAGAGACCCAGTACTTC.

The chain combines TRBV3-1 with TRBJ1-2; TRBD1 matches at 8 bases. Germline-derived CDR1 and CDR2 are LGHDT and YNNKEL (reference sequence). The CDR3 has 17 amino acids. Trimming at V came to 11 bases and at J to 4 bases, leaving 21 bases not matched to a gene. For the CDR3, the DNA is TGTGCCTCCAGCCAAAGAGGGACAGGCCAGGGAATCTATGGCTACACCTTC. Amino acid sequence: CASSQRGTGQGIYGYTF.

This clonotype has more than one count but fewer than ten. J is TRBJ2-3 and V is TRBV29-1; D ambiguous. The V gene lost 1 base and the J gene lost 4 bases, with 6 bases spanning the gap. Per germline, CDR1 SQVTM and CDR2 ANQGSEA. This CDR3 has 12 residues. CDR3 sequence reads: CSVEGNADTQYF. The CDR3 DNA sequence: TGCAGCGTTGAAGGAAACGCAGATACGCAGTATTTT.

The V call is TRBV27, the J call TRBJ2-7, with 8 bases fitting TRBD1. From germline, CDR1 is MNHEY and CDR2 SMNVEV (reference sequence). J lost 4 bases, V lost 8 bases, and 4 bases had no gene match. The CDR3 runs to 12 residues. CDR3 nucleotides: TGTGCCAGCGGACAGGGCCGTTACGAGCAGTACTTC. It yields the protein CASGQGRYEQYF.

V usage is TRBV20-1 and J usage is TRBJ2-5; 9 bases are shared with TRBD2. After removal of 3 bases from V and 5 bases from J, the junction contained 13 bases not matched to a gene. The germline V gene encodes CDR1 DFQATT and CDR2 SNEGSKA (reference sequence). This CDR3 region has 16 residues. The CDR3 region is CSASIDVAGDWETQYF. Written as DNA, the CDR3 is TGCAGTGCTAGTATAGACGTAGCGGGAGATTGGGAGACCCAGTACTTC.

V and J are TRBV15 and TRBJ2-7; D ambiguous. The CDR3 extends over 12 amino acids. V shed 2 bases and J shed 5 bases, with 7 bases lying between them. Germline values: CDR1 LNHNV, CDR2 YYDKDF (reference sequence). The CDR3 spells CATSRYVDEQYF. The CDR3 nucleotides are TGTGCCACCAGCAGATATGTGGACGAGCAGTACTTC.

This clonotype has only a few counts. CDR3 DNA: TGCGCCAGCAGCCAAGACTCGTACGCGGCCACCGGGGAGCTGTTTTTT. Protein sequence: CASSQDSYAATGELFF. This chain uses TRBV4-3 with TRBJ2-2; D is unresolved. Trimming removed 0 bases at V and 4 bases at J, with 12 bases between. The CDR3 is made up of 16 amino acids. CDR1 is LGHNA and CDR2 is YSLEER in the germline V gene.

This clonotype was picked up a small number of times. The V call is TRBV4-3, the J call TRBJ2-1; D call uncertain. The CDR3 length is 14 residues. Trimming removed 3 bases from V and 3 bases from J, with 9 bases in between. Germline loops: CDR1 LGHNA, CDR2 YSLEER. The CDR3 DNA follows: TGCGCCAGCAGCCAGGGGATAAGCTACAATGAGCAGTTCTTC. Amino acids: CASSQGISYNEQFF.

This clonotype showed up many times. The CDR3, as DNA: TGTGCCAGCAGCTCCGTTTGGGCCGTCCTCACAGATACGCAGTATTTT. It codes for CASSSVWAVLTDTQYF. The chain recombines TRBV11-2 with TRBJ2-3; D gene uncertain. The V gene's germline CDR1 is SGHAT and CDR2 FQNNGV. V lost 4 bases and J 2 bases, leaving 16 bases between the germline ends. This CDR3 region has 16 residues.

The chain is built from TRBV7-8 and TRBJ2-7; no clear D. The germline CDR1 and CDR2 sequences are SGHVS and FQNEAQ. V lost 5 bases, J lost 3 bases, and 11 bases lay in between. This CDR3 is built from 13 residues. The CDR3 loop is CASSPSVGYEQYF. CDR3 nucleotides: TGTGCCAGCAGCCCGTCGGTAGGCTACGAGCAGTACTTC.

This clonotype was observed a few times. A much bigger clone sits one base away, suggesting this may be a read error. This rearrangement joins TRBV27 to TRBJ1-1; 7 bases agree with TRBD1. V shed 3 bases, J shed 4 bases, and the junction held 2 bases outside the gene matches. Germline-derived CDR1 and CDR2 are MNHEY and SMNVEV (reference sequence). This CDR3 is 13 amino acids long. DNA for the CDR3: TGTGCCAGCAGTTTGGGACAGAGCACTGAAGCTTTCTTT. Translating it yields CASSLGQSTEAFF.

This clonotype was detected only a few times. The genes are TRBV5-1 and TRBJ1-2; 10 positions match TRBD1. Per the germline V gene, CDR1 is SGHRS and CDR2 is YFSETQ. The CDR3 sequence is 13 residues long. The trim removed 4 bases at V and 8 bases at J, leaving 5 bases unmatched. CDR3 in amino acids: CASSGGTGDGYTF. DNA for the CDR3: TGCGCCAGCAGCGGCGGGACAGGGGACGGCTACACCTTC.

This clonotype has more than one count but fewer than ten. The chain employs TRBV7-9 and TRBJ1-2, with 7 bases lining up with TRBD1. Germline V gene lookup returns CDR1 SEHNR and CDR2 FQNEAQ (reference sequence). The CDR3 extends over 15 amino acids. V lost 3 bases to trimming and J lost 1 base; unmatched junction nucleotides: 5. CDR3 region: CASSFGTAINYGYTF. The CDR3 DNA reads as TGTGCCAGCAGCTTCGGGACAGCGATTAACTATGGCTACACCTTC.

There are a few counts of this clonotype. The V gene is TRBV6-5, the J gene TRBJ2-7; D is perhaps TRBD2 (6 bases). The V gene lost 2 bases and the J gene lost 6 bases, with 14 bases spanning the gap. This CDR3 has 14 amino acids. Germline V gene sequence: CDR1 MNHEY, CDR2 SVGAGI. CDR3 region: CASSYGRGSGEQYF. CDR3 bases: TGTGCCAGCAGTTACGGTCGGGGGTCAGGCGAGCAGTACTTC.

Only a few counts were recorded for this clonotype. The rearrangement links TRBV7-9 to TRBJ1-4; 9 bases are a match to TRBD1. The V gene's germline CDR1 is SEHNR and CDR2 FQNEAQ (reference sequence). The CDR3 has 14 amino acids. Trimming removed 3 bases from V and 7 bases from J; junction bases left unmatched: 3. The CDR3 nucleotides are TGTGCCAGCAGCTTGGGACAGGGCCCTGAAAAACTGTTTTTT. It is translated as CASSLGQGPEKLFF.

This clonotype was observed a few times. The rearrangement joins TRBV6-1 to TRBJ2-2; unclear D gene. Germline V gene data show CDR1 as MNHNS and CDR2 as SASEGT. The V end was cut by 5 bases, the J end by 0 bases, with 19 bases between. The CDR3 is made up of 18 amino acids. The CDR3 nucleotides read TGTGCCAGCAGTCCGACGGTTACATACTATACGAACACCGGGGAGCTGTTTTTT. It encodes CASSPTVTYYTNTGELFF.

This clonotype was seen a few times. The V and J genes are TRBV29-1 and TRBJ2-1; TRBD2 matches at 9 bases. This CDR3 is 14 amino acids long. Germline CDR1 reads SQVTM; CDR2 reads ANQGSEA. Losses at the gene ends were 4 bases for V and 2 bases for J; bases not matched to a gene: 3. CDR3 sequence: CSVGTSGPYNEQFF. The CDR3 DNA is TGCAGCGTTGGAACTAGCGGGCCCTACAATGAGCAGTTCTTC.